The clone carrying this T cell receptor (beta chain) was detected ten times or more. Its cognate antigen is unknown. These data originate in a study of neurological immune-mediated disorders. Findings of the study overall: None of the CDR3 amino acid sequences of expanded clones recurred across subjects, suggesting private repertoires in all groups. Whereas HTLV-1-associated myelopathy showed the most TCR clonal expansion, multiple sclerosis showed the least, with levels below those of healthy controls.

CDR1 is ENHRY, CDR2 SYGVKD, per germline. The CDR3 loop spans 16 amino acids. V was clipped by 5 bases and J by 1 base; unmatched bases: 9. Time point reported: longitudinal time-point 2. The cDNA was generated by 5'RACE with 10-nucleotide random UMIs. Via MiXCR, TCRdb re-called the 5' RACE reads, giving one row per CDR3 protein. The table includes 60,000 to 75,000 distinct CDR3 sequences, roughly 10% detected once. The material sequenced was PBMCs. The chain employs TRBV10-3 and TRBJ2-7, with 9 bases lining up with TRBD1. The clonotype comes from a man under 40 in good health. The CDR3, as DNA: TGTGCCATCAGTCCTATAGTGGGGACAGGGTCCTACGAGCAGTACTTC. It codes for CAISPIVGTGSYEQYF.